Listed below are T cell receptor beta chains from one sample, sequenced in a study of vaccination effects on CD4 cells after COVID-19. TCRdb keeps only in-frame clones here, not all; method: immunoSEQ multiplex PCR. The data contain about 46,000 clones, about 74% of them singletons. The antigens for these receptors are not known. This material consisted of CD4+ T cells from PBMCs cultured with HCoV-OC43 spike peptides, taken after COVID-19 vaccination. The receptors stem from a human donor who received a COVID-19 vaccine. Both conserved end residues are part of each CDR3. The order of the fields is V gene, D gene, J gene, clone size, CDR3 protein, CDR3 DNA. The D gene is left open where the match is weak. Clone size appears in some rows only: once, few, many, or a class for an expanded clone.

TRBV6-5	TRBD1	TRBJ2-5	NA	CASSRDREETQYF	TGTGCCAGCAGTCGCGACAGGGAAGAGACCCAGTACTTC
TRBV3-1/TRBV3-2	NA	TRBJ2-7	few	CASSQEEGVRSYEQYF	TGTGCCAGCAGCCAAGAAGAGGGGGTTCGTTCCTACGAGCAGTACTTC
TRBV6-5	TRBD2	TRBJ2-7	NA	CASRLTSGSIYEQYF	TGTGCCAGCAGGCTAACTAGCGGGAGTATCTACGAGCAGTACTTC
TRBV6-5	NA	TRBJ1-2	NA	CASRLTGVSNYGYTF	TGTGCCAGCAGACTTACCGGGGTCTCTAACTATGGCTACACCTTC
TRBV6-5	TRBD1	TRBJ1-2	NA	CASSKSQGAYGYTF	TGTGCCAGCAGTAAATCACAGGGGGCATATGGCTACACCTTC
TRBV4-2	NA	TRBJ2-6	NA	CASSQATVSGANVLTF	TGTGCCAGCAGCCAAGCGACCGTCTCTGGGGCCAACGTCCTGACTTTC
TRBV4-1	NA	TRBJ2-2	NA	CASSQIRGNGELFF	TGCGCCAGCAGCCAGATCCGGGGGAACGGGGAGCTGTTTTTT
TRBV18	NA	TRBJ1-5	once	CASSGGENQPQHF	TGTGCCAGCTCGGGCGGAGAGAATCAGCCCCAGCATTTT
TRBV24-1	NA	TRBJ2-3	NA	CATSDALARTDTQYF	TGTGCCACCAGTGACGCGCTAGCCCGCACAGATACGCAGTATTTT
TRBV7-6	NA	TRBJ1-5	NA	CASSSRSNQPQHF	TGTGCCAGCAGCTCCCGGAGCAATCAGCCCCAGCATTTT
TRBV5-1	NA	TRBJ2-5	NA	CASSLVSLDQETQYF	TGCGCCAGCAGCTTGGTATCGTTGGACCAAGAGACCCAGTACTTC
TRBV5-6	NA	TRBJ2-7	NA	CASSLFRTVNYEQYF	TGTGCCAGCAGCTTGTTTCGGACAGTCAACTACGAGCAGTACTTC
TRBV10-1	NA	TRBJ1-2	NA	CASSEYGDYGYTF	TGCGCCAGCAGTGAGTACGGGGACTATGGCTACACCTTC
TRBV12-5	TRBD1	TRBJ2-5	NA	CASGLDGQGQTQYF	TGTGCTAGTGGTTTGGACGGACAGGGGCAGACCCAGTACTTC
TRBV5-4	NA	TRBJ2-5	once	CASSSYQETQYF	TGTGCCAGCAGCTCTTACCAAGAGACCCAGTACTTC
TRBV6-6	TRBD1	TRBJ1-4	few	CASSYRDSRNEKLFF	TGTGCCAGCAGTTACCGGGACAGCAGGAATGAAAAACTGTTTTTT
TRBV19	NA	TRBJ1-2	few	CASSSGISSNYGYTF	TGTGCCAGTAGTTCGGGGATTAGCTCTAACTATGGCTACACCTTC
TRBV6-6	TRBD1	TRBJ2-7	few	CASSRGPTYEQYF	TGTGCCAGCAGTAGGGGGCCCACCTACGAGCAGTACTTC
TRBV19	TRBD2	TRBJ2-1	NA	CASKEAGGRDEQFF	TGTGCCAGTAAGGAGGCGGGGGGTCGGGATGAGCAGTTCTTC
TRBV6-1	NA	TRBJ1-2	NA	CASSEHGYYGYTF	TGTGCCAGCAGTGAACACGGGTACTATGGCTACACCTTC
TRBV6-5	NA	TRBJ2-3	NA	CASIPGLVTDTQYF	TGTGCCAGCATACCGGGACTGGTCACAGATACGCAGTATTTT
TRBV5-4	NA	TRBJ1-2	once	CASSLGEGDGYTF	TGTGCCAGCAGCTTGGGAGAAGGCGATGGCTACACCTTC